This TCR beta chain was recovered during a study of T cell responses to AZD1222 COVID-19 vaccine. Whole-study results and caveats: Vaccine-associated CD4 TCRs spanned spike, dominant at 160-218 and 743-854. Only a handful of AZD1222 recipients, more than 5 in all, had baseline seropositivity. Reports say nearly half of spike-specific TCRs go after unmutated variant regions.

Concerning this clone: No antigen is known for it.

The CDR3 length is 14 residues. Germline V lookup: CDR1 GTSNPN, CDR2 SVGIG (reference sequence). Deletions cut 2 bases from V and 4 bases from J, with 14 bases between. This table comes from immunoSEQ multiplex PCR, and its TCRdb copy is limited to in-frame clones, with some not included. The table has approximately 49,000 clones, 65% to 80% seen once. This TCR was recovered from an adult in good health. The rearrangement links TRBV30 to TRBJ1-2; maybe TRBD1 (6 bases). Specimen: peripheral blood, collected on day 0 of MenACWY control vaccination. Here the CDR3 DNA reads TGTGCCTGGAGTTCCCAGACAGGCACCTATGGCTACACCTTC. Amino acid sequence: CAWSSQTGTYGYTF.